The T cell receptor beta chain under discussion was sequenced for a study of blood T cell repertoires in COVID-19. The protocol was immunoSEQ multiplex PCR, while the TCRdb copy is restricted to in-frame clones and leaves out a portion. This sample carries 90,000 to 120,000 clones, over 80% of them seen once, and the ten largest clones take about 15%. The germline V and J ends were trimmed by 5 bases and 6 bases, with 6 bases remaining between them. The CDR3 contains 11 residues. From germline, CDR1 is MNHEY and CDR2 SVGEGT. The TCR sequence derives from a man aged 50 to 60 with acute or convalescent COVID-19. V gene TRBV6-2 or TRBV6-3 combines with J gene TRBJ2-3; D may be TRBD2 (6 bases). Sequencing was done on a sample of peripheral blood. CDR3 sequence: CASSRGDTQYF. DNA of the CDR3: TGTGCCAGCAGTCGGGGGGATACGCAGTATTTT.